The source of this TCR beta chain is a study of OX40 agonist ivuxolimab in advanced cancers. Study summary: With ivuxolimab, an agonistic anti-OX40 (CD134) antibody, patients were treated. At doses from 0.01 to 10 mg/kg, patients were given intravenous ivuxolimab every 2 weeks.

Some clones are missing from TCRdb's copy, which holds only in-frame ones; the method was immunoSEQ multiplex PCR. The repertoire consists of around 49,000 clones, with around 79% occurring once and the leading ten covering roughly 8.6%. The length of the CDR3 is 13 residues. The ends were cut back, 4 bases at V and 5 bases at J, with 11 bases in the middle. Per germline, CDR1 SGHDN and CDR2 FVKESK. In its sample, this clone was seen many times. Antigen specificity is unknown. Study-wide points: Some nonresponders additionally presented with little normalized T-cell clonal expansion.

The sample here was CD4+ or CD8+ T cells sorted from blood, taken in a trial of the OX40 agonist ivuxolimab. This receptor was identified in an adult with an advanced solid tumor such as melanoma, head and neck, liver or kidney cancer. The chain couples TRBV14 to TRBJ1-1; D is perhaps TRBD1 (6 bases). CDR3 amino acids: CASSLQGNTEAFF. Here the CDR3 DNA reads TGTGCCAGCAGCCTACAGGGAAATACTGAAGCTTTCTTT.